This is a list of T cell receptor beta chains from one sample in a study of tumor-infiltrating lymphocytes in primary liver carcinoma. Using its own MiXCR run on the multiplex PCR reads, TCRdb lists one record per CDR3 protein. The sample includes about 100,000 distinct CDR3 sequences, 65% to 75% of them seen just once. The sequencing input was liver tumor tissue from sampling region 2. Receptors were obtained from an older woman with primary liver carcinoma and hepatitis B virus infection. Both conserved end residues are trimmed from each CDR3. The D gene is left open where the match is weak. For some rows the clone size is stated as once, few or many, or as a class when expanded; others skip it.

>TRBJ2-7|TRBV29-1|.|many
SVEFPGLREQY
>TRBJ2-7|TRBV11-3|.|.
VSSPPGGPYEHY
>TRBJ1-1|TRBV11-2|.|.
AISLGLNTEAL
>TRBJ2-1|TRBV11-2|TRBD2|once
ASSLNSGRVVNEQL
>TRBJ2-3|TRBV6-1|.|once
ASGVSWDGRTQY
>TRBJ2-3|TRBV5-1|.|many
ASSLEFGDTQY
>TRBJ2-1|TRBV6-5|TRBD1|many
ASSAPQGSSYNEQF
>TRBJ1-1|TRBV29-1|.|.
SVAEQSNTVAF
>TRBJ2-6|TRBV11-3|.|.
ASIRSCSVANVLT
>TRBJ2-7|TRBV12-3/TRBV12-4|.|many
ASPPRGRRSYEQY
>TRBJ1-1|TRBV12-3/TRBV12-4|.|.
GSSRSQGMNTEAF
>TRBJ2-7|TRBV11-2|.|once
ANSLEGGPYEQY
>TRBJ2-3|TRBV29-1|TRBD1|.
NVEDPNRGDMQY
>TRBJ1-2|TRBV12-3/TRBV12-4|.|.
TSSFGQART
>TRBJ2-7|TRBV5-4|.|.
TISSNYEQY
>TRBJ2-3|TRBV11-3|TRBD1|.
ASSFRGTGGPSADTQY